The rows below give T cell receptor beta chains drawn from one sample of a study of T cells in Graves' hyperthyroidism and ophthalmopathy. MiXCR was run by TCRdb on the multiplex PCR reads, yielding one entry per CDR3 protein. The sample contains 300,000 to 450,000 distinct CDR3 sequences, 15% to 20% of which appear only once. The sequencing sample was made of blood. The receptor source for this set is a woman aged 25 to 45 with Graves' hyperthyroidism that later progressed to Graves' ophthalmopathy. CDR3s include the opening cysteine and the closing phenylalanine or tryptophan. The D gene is left open where the match is weak. The size entry is marked missing in some rows and otherwise reads once, few, many or a size class.

15	TRBV12-5	TRBD1	TRBJ1-2	many	CASGTSGGSYYGYTF	TGTGCTAGTGGTACATCAGGGGGCTCTTACTATGGCTACACCTTC
15	TRBV12-3/TRBV12-4	-	TRBJ1-3	many	CASSLVRNSGNTIYF	TGTGCCAGCAGTTTAGTTAGAAACTCTGGAAACACCATATATTTT
12	TRBV20-1	TRBD2	TRBJ2-1	-	CSASSFREGQFF	TGCAGTGCTAGTTCTTTTCGGGAGGGTCAGTTCTTC
14	TRBV5-1	TRBD2	TRBJ2-7	many	CASSLRGGSYEQYF	TGCGCCAGCAGCTTGCGGGGGGGTTCCTACGAGCAGTACTTC
15	TRBV4-1	-	TRBJ1-2	-	CASSQDAYGYYGYTF	TGCGCCAGCAGCCAAGATGCGTACGGATACTATGGCTACACCTTC
12	TRBV29-1	-	TRBJ2-3	many	CSDLIGWDTQYF	TGCAGCGACCTGATTGGGTGGGATACGCAGTATTTT
14	TRBV6-1	TRBD2	TRBJ2-1	many	CASSVLAGIHEQFF	TGTGCCAGCAGTGTGCTAGCGGGTATCCATGAGCAGTTCTTC
20	TRBV11-2	-	TRBJ1-1	-	CASSHPRAGQGAAMNTEAFF	TGTGCCAGCAGCCACCCTCGAGCGGGCCAAGGGGCGGCGATGAACACTGAAGCTTTCTTT
15	TRBV7-9	-	TRBJ2-5	-	CASSSLDTTKETQYF	TGTGCCAGCAGCTCGTTGGACACAACGAAAGAGACCCAGTACTTC
12	TRBV2	TRBD2	TRBJ2-6	many	CASSESTLAGTF	TGTGCCAGCAGTGAAAGTACACTAGCGGGGACTTTC
16	TRBV20-1	-	TRBJ2-7	many	CSARGLAGRSSYEQYF	TGCAGTGCTAGAGGCCTAGCAGGAAGGAGCTCCTACGAGCAGTACTTC
20	TRBV6-5	TRBD2	TRBJ2-5	many	CASSYLYSGTSGSYQETQYF	TGTGCCAGCAGTTACCTTTATTCTGGGACTAGCGGGAGTTACCAAGAGACCCAGTACTTC
14	TRBV11-2	TRBD2	TRBJ2-1	many	CASSRTSGYNEQFF	TGTGCCAGCAGCCGGACTAGCGGCTACAATGAGCAGTTCTTC
16	TRBV4-1	TRBD1	TRBJ1-1	few	CASSQGWTGLNTEAFF	TGCGCCAGCAGCCAAGGTTGGACAGGGCTGAACACTGAAGCTTTCTTT
14	TRBV28	-	TRBJ1-5	-	CASKLPGRLIPQHF	TGTGCCAGCAAACTCCCGGGACGCCTCATTCCCCAGCATTTT
14	TRBV2	-	TRBJ2-1	-	CASRRVSQDNEQFF	TGTGCCAGCAGGAGGGTCAGCCAGGACAATGAGCAGTTCTTC
14	TRBV10-2	-	TRBJ1-5	-	CASSESGAGQPQHF	TGCGCCAGCAGTGAGTCAGGGGCGGGTCAGCCCCAGCATTTT
14	TRBV2	TRBD1	TRBJ2-5	many	CAILGTGTQETQYF	TGTGCCATCCTGGGGACAGGGACCCAAGAGACCCAGTACTTC
14	TRBV28	TRBD1	TRBJ1-5	many	CASSLGQGLQPQHF	TGTGCCAGCAGTTTAGGACAGGGGCTACAGCCCCAGCATTTT
15	TRBV28	TRBD1	TRBJ2-5	many	CASRIYRGRGETQYF	TGTGCCAGCAGGATCTACAGGGGACGGGGAGAGACCCAGTACTTC
12	TRBV19	-	TRBJ2-3	many	CASSLTTDTQYF	TGTGCCAGCTCACTGACCACAGATACGCAGTATTTT
15	TRBV6-1	TRBD1	TRBJ1-2	many	CASTLLLQGDYGYTF	TGTGCCAGCACGTTGCTTTTACAGGGGGACTATGGCTACACCTTC
14	TRBV28	-	TRBJ1-1	many	CASSLWRAGTEAFF	TGTGCCAGCAGTTTATGGAGGGCGGGCACTGAAGCTTTCTTT
16	TRBV12-3/TRBV12-4	TRBD1	TRBJ2-2	many	CATSGLDRADTGELFF	TGTGCCACCTCCGGTCTGGACAGGGCGGACACCGGGGAGCTGTTTTTT
14	TRBV7-6	TRBD2	TRBJ2-7	few	CASSISGRMYEQYF	TGTGCCAGCAGCATAAGCGGGAGGATGTACGAGCAGTACTTC
20	TRBV20-1	TRBD1	TRBJ1-5	many	CSASRGAQGDRVYSNQPQHF	TGCAGTGCTAGCCGCGGTGCGCAGGGGGACCGAGTTTATAGCAATCAGCCCCAGCATTTT
16	TRBV2	TRBD2	TRBJ2-1	many	CASSLPGGGRYNEQFF	TGTGCCAGCAGTCTACCGGGGGGAGGCCGGTACAATGAGCAGTTCTTC
14	TRBV20-1	TRBD1	TRBJ2-7	many	CSAWGTAADYEQYF	TGCAGTGCTTGGGGGACAGCGGCGGACTACGAGCAGTACTTC
19	TRBV6-2/TRBV6-3	-	TRBJ2-6	few	CASKRTRTPVGSGANVLTF	TGTGCCAGTAAACGGACCCGAACCCCCGTTGGCTCTGGGGCCAACGTCCTGACTTTC
17	TRBV2	TRBD1	TRBJ1-2	many	CASSDGTGVLANYGYTF	TGTGCCAGCAGTGATGGGACAGGAGTCCTGGCAAACTATGGCTACACCTTC
13	TRBV15	TRBD1	TRBJ2-5	many	CATARDRGETQYF	TGTGCCACCGCCCGGGACAGAGGAGAGACCCAGTACTTC
16	TRBV5-1	TRBD2	TRBJ2-2	-	CASSPGTSTNTGELFF	TGCGCCAGCAGCCCAGGGACTAGCACGAACACCGGGGAGCTGTTTTTT
13	TRBV5-1	-	TRBJ1-1	many	CASSQTMNTEAFF	TGCGCCAGCAGTCAGACGATGAACACTGAAGCTTTCTTT
18	TRBV3-1	TRBD2	TRBJ2-3	many	CASSQDLHLGGRTDTQYF	TGTGCCAGCAGCCAAGATCTCCACTTGGGGGGGAGAACAGATACGCAGTATTTT
14	TRBV10-3	-	TRBJ2-5	many	CAISDRGREETQYF	TGTGCCATCAGTGATAGAGGCAGGGAAGAGACCCAGTACTTC
18	TRBV10-3	TRBD2	TRBJ2-2	many	CAISPGLADPGDTGELFF	TGTGCCATCAGTCCGGGACTAGCGGACCCCGGGGACACCGGGGAGCTGTTTTTT
15	TRBV29-1	TRBD2	TRBJ2-2	few	CSASLAGLNTGELFF	TGCAGCGCGAGCCTAGCGGGGTTGAACACCGGGGAGCTGTTTTTT
17	TRBV28	-	TRBJ1-2	few	CASSFAFRDTWFHGYTF	TGTGCCAGCAGTTTTGCTTTTAGGGACACTTGGTTCCATGGCTACACCTTC
16	TRBV19	-	TRBJ2-1	-	CASSLGTGTVRNEQFF	TGTGCCAGTAGTCTCGGGACGGGAACGGTTAGGAATGAGCAGTTCTTC
21	TRBV28	TRBD2	TRBJ2-1	many	CASTHRPGLAGGKEYYNEQFF	TGTGCCAGCACCCACCGACCAGGACTAGCGGGAGGGAAGGAATACTACAATGAGCAGTTCTTC
15	TRBV27	TRBD2	TRBJ2-5	many	CASSSAGTSIETQYF	TGTGCCAGCAGTTCGGCCGGGACTAGCATAGAGACCCAGTACTTC
14	TRBV3-1	TRBD1	TRBJ1-1	-	CASSQWTGGTEAFF	TGTGCCAGCAGCCAGTGGACAGGGGGTACTGAAGCTTTCTTT
16	TRBV6-1	-	TRBJ2-7	many	CASSELSTGTSYEQYF	TGTGCCAGCAGCGAACTATCGACAGGGACTTCCTACGAGCAGTACTTC
13	TRBV5-1	-	TRBJ1-5	many	CASSATGGQPQHF	TGCGCCAGCAGCGCCACGGGGGGTCAGCCCCAGCATTTT
12	TRBV2	-	TRBJ2-7	many	CASTQNAYEQYF	TGTGCCAGCACTCAAAACGCCTACGAGCAGTACTTC
13	TRBV19	-	TRBJ1-1	many	CATRQFPLTEAFF	TGTGCCACAAGACAGTTTCCCTTGACTGAAGCTTTCTTT
13	TRBV7-9	-	TRBJ2-2	-	CATPQGKVGELFF	TGTGCCACTCCGCAGGGGAAAGTGGGGGAGCTGTTTTTT
16	TRBV20-1	TRBD2	TRBJ2-1	many	CSAYGTSGRGEHEQFF	TGCAGTGCGTACGGGACTAGCGGGAGAGGGGAGCATGAGCAGTTCTTC
15	TRBV4-1	-	TRBJ1-6	-	CASSQTPRYNSPLHF	TGCGCCAGCAGCCAAACCCCCAGATATAATTCACCCCTCCACTTT
12	TRBV4-2	TRBD1	TRBJ1-1	few	CASSQGDREAFF	TGTGCCAGCAGCCAAGGGGACAGGGAAGCTTTCTTT
13	TRBV7-2	-	TRBJ2-7	few	CASSFGPVYEQHF	TGTGCCAGCAGCTTCGGTCCCGTCTACGAGCAGCACTTC
16	TRBV6-1	TRBD1	TRBJ2-2	-	CASNRAGTGNTGELFF	TGTGCCAGCAACCGAGCCGGGACAGGGAACACCGGGGAGCTGTTTTTT
14	TRBV7-9	-	TRBJ2-3	many	CASSFSGNTDTQYF	TGTGCCAGCAGCTTTAGCGGAAACACAGATACGCAGTATTTT
13	TRBV2	TRBD1	TRBJ1-2	many	CASRGTARYGYTF	TGTGCCAGCAGGGGGACAGCGAGATATGGCTACACCTTC